The 28 T cell receptor beta chains reported below all come from one sample, sequenced in a study of tumor-infiltrating lymphocytes in primary liver carcinoma. The study co-extracted DNA and RNA from 20-30 mg of unsorted bulk tissue. TCR beta cDNA was made from roughly 450 ng total RNA with a constant-region primer. Library construction for TCR beta comprised three nested multiplex PCR rounds performed with slightly modified ARM-PCR. It was with TRBV1-TRBV30 forward primers and a C-beta reverse primer that the first two PCR rounds were run, at roughly 10 cycles each. TCRdb passed the multiplex PCR reads through MiXCR, listing each CDR3 protein once. The sample carries 90,000 to 100,000 distinct CDR3 sequences, roughly 69% recorded once. The source material was liver tumor tissue from sampling region 5. The subset: tumor region T5, tumor centre. The receptors shown here come from a woman aged 55-69 years with primary liver carcinoma and hepatitis B virus infection.

J is TRBJ2-7 and V is TRBV5-1; 9 nucleotides match TRBD2. Germline CDR1 and CDR2: SGHRS and YFSETQ. This CDR3 is built from 14 residues. The V and J ends lost 1 base and 3 bases, in that order; junction bases with no gene match: 2. DNA of the CDR3: TGCGCCAGCAGCTTGTCTAGCGGGAACTACGAGCAGTACTTC. It encodes CASSLSSGNYEQYF.

This rearrangement joins TRBV28 to TRBJ1-3; D is perhaps TRBD1 (5 bases). CDR3 length equals 14 residues. Germline V lookup: CDR1 MDHEN, CDR2 SYDVKM. V was trimmed by 4 bases and J by 5 bases, leaving 12 bases between them. CDR3 sequence reads: CASSSRAYRNTIYF. CDR3 nucleotides: TGTGCCAGCAGTTCCAGGGCGTACAGAAACACCATATATTTT.

The chain has TRBV11-2 and TRBJ2-5; 10 bases are shared with TRBD2. Trimming took 5 bases from V and 4 from J; bases not matched to a gene: 10. This CDR3 has 16 residues. CDR1 is SGHAT, CDR2 FQNNGV, per germline. CDR3 protein: CASSPSFGLAAETQYF. Here the CDR3 DNA reads TGTGCCAGCAGCCCGTCATTCGGACTAGCGGCAGAGACCCAGTACTTC. The full variable domain, its missing parts supplied by reference TRBV11-2 and TRBJ2-5, is EAGVAQSPRYKIIEKRQSVAFWCNPISGHATLYWYQQILGQGPKLLIQFQNNGVVDDSQLPKDRFSAERLKGVDSTLKIQPAKLEDSAVYLCASSPSFGLAAETQYFGPGTRLLVL.

By share, this clonotype ranks as medium-sized. V gene TRBV6-1 combines with J gene TRBJ2-2; 15 bases map to TRBD2. CDR1 and CDR2 (germline): MNHNS, SASEGT. This CDR3 has 17 residues. After removal of 7 bases from V and 5 bases from J, the junction contained 8 bases not matched to a gene. This CDR3 reads CASTLGLAGGRTGELFF. In DNA, the CDR3 is TGTGCCAGCACCCTGGGACTAGCGGGAGGTAGGACCGGGGAGCTGTTTTTT.

Regarding this clonotype: No conserved phenylalanine or tryptophan is present at the end of the CDR3, so a read error is the likely explanation. V gene TRBV6-6 combines with J gene TRBJ2-7; D perhaps matches TRBD2 (5 bases). The CDR3 extends over 14 amino acids. V lost 2 bases and J lost 7, with 15 bases in between. CDR1 and CDR2 from the germline V gene are MNHNY and SVGAGI (reference sequence). CDR3 in amino acids: CASSYGPSRPEQYL. CDR3 nucleotide sequence: TGTGCCAGCAGTTACGGCCCTAGCAGACCTGAGCAGTACTTA.

The V and J genes are TRBV6-1 and TRBJ1-2; D unresolved. CDR1 is MNHNS, CDR2 SASEGT, per germline. V lost 10 bases to trimming and J lost 2 bases, with 8 bases between them. The CDR3 has 11 residues. The CDR3 DNA reads as TGTGCCAATAGAGCCAACTATGGCTACACCTTC. It yields the protein CANRANYGYTF.

In regard to this clonotype: Mismatch with germline at one junction end may stem from a read error. V usage is TRBV2 and J usage is TRBJ1-6, with a weak D call TRBD1 (6 bases). Germline values: CDR1 SNHLY, CDR2 FYNNEI. The CDR3 has 15 amino acids. The CDR3 spells CASSDSGQRASPLYF. CDR3 DNA: TGTGCCAGCAGTGACTCAGGACAGAGGGCTTCACCCCTCTACTTT.

This clonotype was seen repeatedly, ten times or more. The genes are TRBV12-3 or TRBV12-4 and TRBJ2-3, with 10 bases matching TRBD2. The CDR3 spans 13 residues. The V segment lost 9 bases and the J segment 6 bases; nucleotides outside the gene matches: 6. CDR3 in amino acids: CASLQREGDTQYF. The CDR3 DNA is TGTGCCAGTCTCCAGCGGGAGGGGGATACGCAGTATTTT.

Of note for this clonotype: A junction boundary mismatches the germline segment, possibly from a read error. CDR3: CASSAETAGGDTQYF. The CDR3 DNA sequence: TGTGCCAGCAGTGCTGAAACTGCGGGAGGGGATACACAGTATTTT. This chain connects TRBV6-1 to TRBJ2-3, with 9 bases matching TRBD2. CDR1 and CDR2 (germline): MNHNS, SASEGT. The CDR3 extends over 15 amino acids.

This clonotype was detected a few times. A much larger clone lies a single base off, so this may be a read error. The chain has TRBV24-1 and TRBJ1-5; D call uncertain. Germline CDR1 reads KGHDR; CDR2 reads SFDVKD. The CDR3 length is 14 residues. The CDR3 loop reads CTTSDLQGNQPQHF. CDR3 DNA sequence: TGTACCACCAGTGATTTGCAGGGCAATCAGCCCCAGCATTTT.

This clonotype was seen just once. CDR3 residues: CASIAGTIGELFF. CDR3 DNA: TGTGCCAGCATAGCAGGGACGATCGGGGAGCTGTTTTTT. The chain joins TRBV6-5 to TRBJ2-2, with D perhaps being TRBD1 or TRBD2 (5 bases each). The CDR3 has 13 residues. Trimming took off 7 bases at V and 7 bases at J, with 13 bases between the two ends. Germline values: CDR1 MNHEY, CDR2 SVGAGI.

As to this clonotype: This may arise from a read error, as a much more abundant clone is one base away. The chain has TRBV7-9 and TRBJ2-1, with D possibly TRBD1 on 5 matching bases. Germline CDR1 and CDR2: SEHNR and FQNEAQ (reference sequence). The CDR3 loop spans 14 amino acids. Trimming took 5 bases from V and 0 from J, leaving 8 bases between them. The CDR3 region has the DNA TGTGCCAGCAGCATACAGGTCTCCTACAATGAGCAGTTCTTC. It specifies CASSIQVSYNEQFF.

J is TRBJ2-5 and V is TRBV20-1; a weak D match, TRBD1 (5 bases). The V gene lost 5 bases and the J gene lost 5 bases, with 15 bases spanning the gap. The CDR3 extends over 13 amino acids. Germline V gives CDR1 DFQATT, CDR2 SNEGSKA (reference sequence). CDR3 bases: TGCAGTGCTCAGGGCCCTATGGGGGAGACCCAGTACTTC. Protein product: CSAQGPMGETQYF.

To note about this clonotype: At one end, the junction sequence differs from germline, possibly due to a read error. This rearrangement joins TRBV11-1 to TRBJ2-1; possible D gene TRBD1, 5 bases. From germline, CDR1 is SGHAT and CDR2 FQDESV (reference sequence). The CDR3 has 12 amino acids. DNA of the CDR3: TGTGCCATCAGCATTGACAGAAATGAGCAGTTCTTC. Amino acids: CAISIDRNEQFF.

This clonotype is medium-sized within its sample. V is TRBV11-2 and J is TRBJ1-2; TRBD1 matches 7 bases. Germline V gene lookup returns CDR1 SGHAT and CDR2 FQNNGV. The CDR3 covers 15 residues. V lost 3 bases, J lost 4 bases, and 8 bases stayed unmatched. The CDR3 region has the DNA TGTGCCAGCAGCTTTAGGGAAGGGGGCGGCTATGGCTACACCTTC. Translation gives CASSFREGGGYGYTF.

Concerning this clonotype: An end of the junction differs from the germline gene, which may be a read error. The chain links TRBV5-1 to TRBJ1-3; D unresolved. From germline, CDR1 is SGHRS and CDR2 YFSETQ. The CDR3 runs to 15 residues. CDR3 coding DNA: TGCGTCAGCAGCTTGGCCGGAAGGACTGGAAACACCATATATTTT. Translating gives CVSSLAGRTGNTIYF.

About this clonotype itself: One end of the junction fails to match germline, which may point to a read error. J is TRBJ2-1 and V is TRBV11-2, with 9 bases aligning to TRBD2. The CDR3 extends over 17 amino acids. Germline loops: CDR1 SGHAT, CDR2 FQNNGV. In DNA form, the CDR3 reads TGTGCCAGCGGCTTAGGACTGGCGGGAGGGTTGGGCAATGAGCAGTTCTTT. It yields the protein CASGLGLAGGLGNEQFF.

Turning to this clonotype: The junction and the germline gene differ at one end; a read error may be behind it. The chain links TRBV29-1 to TRBJ1-2, with TRBD1 as a possible D gene (6 bases). This CDR3 comprises 13 residues. Germline values: CDR1 SQVTM, CDR2 ANQGSEA. CDR3 residues: CNVATGTLYDYTF. The CDR3 DNA reads as TGCAACGTTGCAACAGGGACTCTCTATGACTACACCTTC.

This clonotype showed up many times. The chain recombines TRBV5-1 with TRBJ1-3, with D unclear. Trimming shortened V by 2 bases and J by 4 bases, and 13 bases separated the two germline ends. This CDR3 has 15 residues. Germline CDR1 SGHRS, CDR2 YFSETQ. DNA of the CDR3: TGCGCCAGCAGCTTCGGCAGGACTGCGGGAAACACCATATATTTT. It yields the protein CASSFGRTAGNTIYF.

The chain carries TRBV11-2 and TRBJ2-5, with D possibly called TRBD1 or TRBD2 (5 bases each). CDR3 length: 15 amino acids. Germline CDR1 SGHAT, CDR2 FQNNGV. V was clipped by 6 bases and J by 2 bases, with 16 bases between them. CDR3 nucleotide sequence: TGTGCCAGCAGTCTGGGGCTGGGACCGCAAGAGACCCAGTACTTC. Protein: CASSLGLGPQETQYF.

This clonotype was found many times. This CDR3 reads CSVSENLNQPQHF. The CDR3 DNA is TGCAGCGTTTCGGAGAACCTCAATCAGCCCCAGCATTTT. V and J are TRBV29-1 and TRBJ1-5; D uncertain. The CDR3 contains 13 residues. Trimming cost V 5 bases and J 3 bases, with 11 bases left between them. Germline values: CDR1 SQVTM, CDR2 ANQGSEA.

As to this clonotype: A much larger clone sits a single nucleotide away, making a read error possible. The rearrangement uses TRBV28 and TRBJ2-1; D may match TRBD1 or TRBD2 (5 bases each). Germline V gives CDR1 MDHEN, CDR2 SYDVKM. The V end was cut by 6 bases, the J end by 11 bases, with 14 bases between. This CDR3 region has 12 residues. CDR3 bases: TGTGCCAGCAGCACCGGGGCAGGTCAGCAGTTCTTC. This translates into CASSTGAGQQFF.

Turning to this clonotype: This likely comes from a read error, as the CDR3 has no conserved phenylalanine or tryptophan at its end. This chain joins TRBV11-2 and TRBJ2-5; TRBD2 aligns across 8 bases. Trimming at V came to 7 bases and at J to 3 bases, leaving 13 bases not matched to a gene. This CDR3 has 16 amino acids. CDR1 SGHAT and CDR2 FQNNGV come from the germline V gene. The CDR3 protein is CASNYSRGSGKETQYV. CDR3 in DNA: TGTGCCAGCAACTACTCCCGTGGTAGCGGGAAAGAGACCCAGTACGTC.

Only one count was recorded for this clonotype. It is likely a read error, because the conserved phenylalanine at the end of the CDR3 is missing. The DNA is omitted, as the CDR3 cannot be located on it reliably, and the CDR3 follows TCRdb's listing. V and J are TRBV11-1 and TRBJ2-3; the DNA was not compared with TRBD2, the D call given in the table. The germline V gene encodes CDR1 SGHAT and CDR2 FQDESV (reference sequence). Counting both end residues, the CDR3 totals 14 amino acids. The CDR3 reads CTNSLRQRAGESHL.

Concerning this clonotype: This may be a read error: a much more frequent sequence differs by one nucleotide. This rearrangement joins TRBV5-1 to TRBJ2-7, with TRBD1 matching over 9 bases. Germline V gives CDR1 SGHRS, CDR2 YFSETQ. This CDR3 spans 16 amino acids. CDR3 DNA sequence: TGCGCCAGCAGCGTCTCCGGGACAGGGACGTCCTTCGAGCAGTACTTC. It translates to CASSVSGTGTSFEQYF. Variable domain in full (rest from reference TRBV5-1 and TRBJ2-7): KAGVTQTPRYLIKTRGQQVTLSCSPISGHRSVSWYQQTPGQGLQFLFEYFSETQRNKGNFPGRFSGRQFSNSRSEMNVSTLELGDSALYLCASSVSGTGTSFEQYFGPGTRLTVT.

This clonotype was seen a handful of times. Just one base apart from a much larger clone, this may be a read error. The rearrangement links TRBV5-1 to TRBJ1-2; D remains unclear. This CDR3 spans 13 amino acids. Germline V CDR1 and CDR2: SGHRS, YFSETQ. DNA of the CDR3: TGCGCCAGCAGCTTGGCCGCAGGCTATGGCTACATCTTC. Its protein is CASSLAAGYGYIF.

As for this clonotype: This could be a read error, since a much larger clone is one nucleotide away. This chain joins TRBV5-1 and TRBJ2-5, with TRBD2 matching 7 bases. Germline-derived CDR1 and CDR2 are SGHRS and YFSETQ. The CDR3 contains 16 residues. The CDR3 nucleotides are TGCGCCAGCAGATTGGCCGGGGGGACTTTTCAAGAGACCCAGTACTTC. This gives the protein CASRLAGGTFQETQYF.

The chain employs TRBV30 and TRBJ1-2; 8 nucleotides agree with TRBD1. The junction had 9 bases not matched to a gene; V was cut back by 2 bases and J by 7 bases. This CDR3 has 14 amino acids. Germline CDR1 and CDR2: GTSNPN and SVGIG (reference sequence). CDR3 in DNA: TGTGCCTGGAGTATGGGGACAGGTGGGGGTGGCTACACCTTC. Protein: CAWSMGTGGGGYTF.